The 14 T cell receptor beta chains presented below share a single source sample, sequenced in a study of blood T cells in healthy people across ages. The use of a sample-barcoded 5' primer and a J-beta primer mix characterized a second PCR of about 7 to 12 cycles. TCRdb re-derived calls from the 5' RACE reads in MiXCR, one entry per CDR3 protein. In the table there are around 1,000,000 distinct CDR3 sequences, about 23% of which are singletons. This sample also belongs to another study, concerning T cells of mothers and their children.

The sequencing sample was made of blood. All receptors come from a girl aged 2 to 9 in good health.

The chain combines TRBV7-6 with TRBJ2-1, with 8 nucleotides matching TRBD2. V shed 4 bases and J 5 bases; nucleotides not matched to a gene: 13. The CDR3 extends over 17 amino acids. CDR1 is SGHVS, CDR2 FNYEAQ, per germline. This CDR3 reads CASSSLPGTRGDNEQFF. CDR3 DNA: TGTGCCAGCAGCTCACTCCCTGGGACTAGGGGCGACAATGAGCAGTTCTTC.

As regards this clonotype: This may be a read error, as it is one base from a much larger clone. The chain uses TRBV13 and TRBJ2-7; D is unclear. The CDR3 totals 13 residues. Germline V CDR1 and CDR2: PRHDT, FYEKMQ (reference sequence). Deletions cut 0 bases from V and 2 bases from J, with 5 bases between. CDR3 sequence: CASSLGKTYEQYF. The CDR3 region has the DNA TGTGCCAGCAGCTTAGGGAAGACCTACGAGCAGTACTTC. Together with reference TRBV13 and TRBJ2-7, the CDR3 gives the full variable domain: AAGVIQSPRHLIKEKRETATLKCYPIPRHDTVYWYQQGPGQDPQFLISFYEKMQSDKGSIPDRFSAQQFSDYHSELNMSSLELGDSALYFCASSLGKTYEQYFGPGTRLTVT.

The rearrangement uses TRBV5-1 and TRBJ2-7; possibly TRBD1 or TRBD2 for D (5 bases each). The CDR3 extends over 16 amino acids. Trimming took off 5 bases at V and 0 bases at J, with 18 bases between the two ends. In germline, CDR1 is SGHRS, CDR2 YFSETQ. CDR3 sequence (DNA): TGCGCCAGCAGAACAGGAGGCGTAAGGAGCTCCTACGAGCAGTACTTC. Protein sequence: CASRTGGVRSSYEQYF.

This clonotype was detected a few times. The V and J genes are TRBV15 and TRBJ1-5; TRBD1 might be the D (6 bases). V lost 3 bases, J lost 6 bases, and 12 bases lay in between. The CDR3 loop spans 14 amino acids. Looked up from germline, CDR1 is LNHNV and CDR2 is YYDKDF (reference sequence). The CDR3 spells CATSSWGAGQPQHF. CDR3 nucleotides: TGTGCCACCAGCAGCTGGGGGGCGGGTCAGCCCCAGCATTTT. The full variable domain, rest sourced from reference TRBV15 and TRBJ1-5, is DAMVIQNPRYQVTQFGKPVTLSCSQTLNHNVMYWYQQKSSQAPKLLFHYYDKDFNNEADTPDNFQSRRPNTSFCFLDIRSPGLGDTAMYLCATSSWGAGQPQHFGDGTRLSIL.

This rearrangement joins TRBV2 to TRBJ1-2, with 9 bases matching TRBD1. V was pared by 4 bases and J by 4 bases, with 1 base of the junction left unmatched. The germline gives CDR1 SNHLY, CDR2 FYNNEI. CDR3 size: 13 residues. CDR3 in amino acids: CASSGTGAYGYTF. CDR3 coding DNA: TGTGCCAGCAGTGGGACAGGGGCCTATGGCTACACCTTC.

This clonotype has ten or more counts. The J gene is TRBJ2-5, the V gene TRBV12-3 or TRBV12-4; TRBD2 agrees at 9 bases. This CDR3 is 15 amino acids long. V shed 6 bases and J 1 base; nucleotides not matched to a gene: 6. Here the CDR3 reads CASRRTSALQETQYF. The CDR3 DNA is TGTGCCAGCAGGAGGACTAGCGCACTCCAAGAGACCCAGTACTTC.

The chain links TRBV5-1 to TRBJ2-7, with 9 bases that match TRBD1. With 5 bases clipped from V and 2 bases from J, the junction kept 2 bases outside the gene matches. The length of the CDR3 is 13 residues. CDR1 is SGHRS, CDR2 YFSETQ, per germline. The CDR3 here is CASRTGGTYEQYF. CDR3 nucleotide sequence: TGCGCCAGCAGGACAGGGGGGACCTACGAGCAGTACTTC.

This clonotype turned up a few times. The V and J genes are TRBV28 and TRBJ1-2; a weak D match, TRBD1 (5 bases). V lost 8 bases to trimming and J lost 7 bases, with 26 bases between them. The germline CDR1 and CDR2 sequences are MDHEN and SYDVKM. The CDR3 has 16 amino acids. The CDR3 DNA is TGTGCCAGCGCCAATACGCAGGGCACCCTGTCTCCTGGCTACACCTTC. This gives the protein CASANTQGTLSPGYTF.

The rearrangement links TRBV29-1 to TRBJ2-5; D not resolved. Germline CDR1 and CDR2: SQVTM and ANQGSEA. CDR3 length: 12 amino acids. V was cut by 5 bases and J by 4 bases, with 11 bases left in between. The CDR3 is CSVKGLPETQYF. The DNA of the CDR3 is TGCAGCGTTAAAGGTCTCCCAGAGACCCAGTACTTC.

A word on this clonotype: One end of the junction fails to match germline, which may point to a read error. CDR3: CAGSSGQQETQYF. CDR3 DNA: TGTGCCGGCAGCTCAGGACAGCAAGAGACCCAGTACTTC. V usage is TRBV12-3 or TRBV12-4 and J usage is TRBJ2-5, with a weak D call TRBD1 (6 bases). The CDR3 is 13 amino acids.

This clonotype has just a few counts. This chain uses TRBV12-3 or TRBV12-4 with TRBJ1-4; D unclear. V lost 3 bases to trimming and J lost 3 bases, with 20 bases between them. The CDR3 is made up of 18 amino acids. CDR3 amino acids: CASSFVYPGQLSNEKLFF. In DNA form, the CDR3 reads TGTGCCAGCAGTTTTGTTTACCCCGGTCAACTATCTAATGAAAAACTGTTTTTT.

To note about this clonotype: Germline is not matched at one junction end, which may reflect a read error. The chain has TRBV19 and TRBJ2-3; a weak D match, TRBD1 (6 bases). The germline gives CDR1 LNHDA, CDR2 SQIVND (reference sequence). This CDR3 has 17 amino acids. The CDR3 loop reads CASSIGGRGYYTGTQYF. The CDR3 bases are TGTGCCAGTAGTATAGGTGGCAGGGGATACTACACAGGTACGCAGTATTTT.

This chain connects TRBV12-3 or TRBV12-4 to TRBJ2-2; no firm D call. This CDR3 is 13 amino acids long. Trimming took 7 bases from V and 0 from J, leaving 6 bases between them. This CDR3 reads CASKRSNTGELFF. The DNA for the CDR3 is TGTGCCAGCAAACGCTCGAACACCGGGGAGCTGTTTTTT.

This chain joins TRBV13 and TRBJ2-7; TRBD2 matches at 9 bases. J was trimmed by 5 bases and V by 3 bases; bases with no gene match: 8. This CDR3 spans 15 amino acids. CDR1 and CDR2 from the germline V gene are PRHDT and FYEKMQ (reference sequence). DNA of the CDR3: TGTGCCAGCAGCTTTGCGGGAGGGCTCGCTGACGAGCAGTACTTC. This sequence encodes CASSFAGGLADEQYF.